These 30 T cell receptor beta chains originate from one sample sequenced in a study of metastatic and nonmetastatic thyroid tumors. Using MiXCR, TCRdb reanalyzed the PCR reads. This sample has tens of thousands of clones; roughly a quarter occur once, and the top ten carry roughly 14%. Thyroid surgery took place with no prior treatment in any patient. Sequencing was performed on tumor tissue. These TCRs come from a female donor with papillary thyroid cancer or a benign thyroid nodule (not recorded which). Some clones in this sample may be carry-over from other donors' samples.

By frequency in the sample, this clone is medium-sized. The identical CDR3 is also encoded by other nucleotide sequences in the sample. The V and J genes are TRBV6-1 and TRBJ2-7; 9 bases are a match to TRBD2. The germline V gene has CDR1 MNHNS and CDR2 SASEGT. The CDR3 covers 14 residues. V shed 5 bases, J shed 7 bases, and the junction held 9 bases outside the gene matches. CDR3 region: CASSPSGGSGEQYF. For the CDR3, the DNA is TGTGCCAGCAGTCCCAGCGGGGGGAGCGGGGAGCAGTACTTC.

This sequence joins TRBV5-1 and TRBJ2-1; TRBD2 aligns across 7 bases. The length of the CDR3 is 15 residues. Trimming cost V 2 bases and J 9 bases; bases outside gene matches: 11. CDR1 is SGHRS and CDR2 is YFSETQ in the germline V gene. CDR3: CASSLGGRGMGEQFF. CDR3 sequence (DNA): TGCGCCAGCAGCTTAGGCGGGAGAGGGATGGGTGAGCAGTTCTTC.

This clone came up a few times. The chain joins TRBV11-2 to TRBJ1-1; D is undetermined. Germline V gives CDR1 SGHAT, CDR2 FQNNGV. The CDR3 consists of 13 residues. The ends were cut back, 2 bases at V and 2 bases at J, with 6 bases in the middle. The CDR3 is CASSLIVNTEAFF. The CDR3 DNA follows: TGTGCCAGCAGCTTAATTGTAAACACTGAAGCTTTCTTT.

The chain carries TRBV5-5 and TRBJ2-7, with 10 bases fitting TRBD2. Germline V gene data show CDR1 as SGHKS and CDR2 as YYEKEE (reference sequence). J lost 2 bases, V lost 2 bases, and 7 bases had no gene match. This CDR3 contains 16 residues. The CDR3 sequence: CASSFWTSGPPYEQYF. In DNA, the CDR3 is TGTGCCAGCAGCTTTTGGACTAGCGGACCCCCCTACGAGCAGTACTTC.

The chain combines TRBV6-6 with TRBJ1-1, with D hard to call. Germline assignment: CDR1 MNHNY and CDR2 SVGAGI (reference sequence). V lost 8 bases to trimming and J lost 1 base, with 20 bases between them. The CDR3 totals 16 residues. Here the CDR3 reads CASVTPPQFQNTEAFF. For the CDR3, the DNA is TGTGCCAGCGTTACCCCTCCGCAGTTTCAGAACACTGAAGCTTTCTTT.

V usage is TRBV28 and J usage is TRBJ1-6, with D tentatively TRBD1 (5 bases). The V gene's germline CDR1 is MDHEN and CDR2 SYDVKM. V was shortened by 7 bases and J by 7 bases, with 14 bases between the two germline ends. CDR3 length equals 14 residues. CDR3 coding DNA: TGTGCCAGCACCAACGGCGGGGGGAATTCACCCCTCCACTTT. Its protein is CASTNGGGNSPLHF.

This clone was seen ten or more times. CDR3 protein: CASTKQAGGGPNYGYTF. CDR3 in DNA: TGTGCCAGCACCAAGCAAGCGGGGGGGGGGCCTAACTATGGCTACACCTTC. The rearrangement uses TRBV6-1 and TRBJ1-2; a possible D gene is TRBD1 (6 bases). Trimming took off 7 bases at V and 0 bases at J, with 21 bases between the two ends. The length of the CDR3 is 17 residues. The germline V gene encodes CDR1 MNHNS and CDR2 SASEGT.

This clone was recorded at least ten times. The CDR3 loop is CASSRTGAATLSSGNTIYF. The CDR3 DNA sequence: TGTGCCAGCAGTCGGACAGGCGCTGCTACCCTGTCCTCTGGAAACACCATATATTTT. The rearrangement links TRBV6-6 to TRBJ1-3; 7 bases agree with TRBD1. The V and J ends lost 5 bases and 0 bases, in that order; junction bases with no gene match: 16. Germline CDR1 reads MNHNY; CDR2 reads SVGAGI (reference sequence). The CDR3 is 19 residues long.

This clone occurred once. CDR3 nucleotides: TGCGCCAGCAGCCGGGACAGGGGGACAGATACGCAGTATTTT. It is translated as CASSRDRGTDTQYF. This sequence joins TRBV5-1 and TRBJ2-3; 11 positions match TRBD1. The CDR3 contains 14 residues. Germline assignment: CDR1 SGHRS and CDR2 YFSETQ. Trimming removed 4 bases from V and 3 bases from J; junction bases left unmatched: 1. Full variable domain (outside the CDR3, taken from reference TRBV5-1 and TRBJ2-3): KAGVTQTPRYLIKTRGQQVTLSCSPISGHRSVSWYQQTPGQGLQFLFEYFSETQRNKGNFPGRFSGRQFSNSRSEMNVSTLELGDSALYLCASSRDRGTDTQYFGPGTRLTVL.

This clone was found a few times. This chain joins TRBV6-1 and TRBJ2-7, with 7 positions matching TRBD2. Germline assignment: CDR1 MNHNS and CDR2 SASEGT. V lost 6 bases and J lost 0; bases outside the gene matches: 14. There are 17 residues in the CDR3. CDR3 loop: CASRSPPTSRSSYEQYF. The CDR3 bases are TGTGCCAGCAGGAGCCCGCCGACTAGCAGAAGCTCCTACGAGCAGTACTTC.

The chain employs TRBV20-1 and TRBJ2-7; tentative D call: TRBD2 (5 bases). Germline V gives CDR1 DFQATT, CDR2 SNEGSKA (reference sequence). V was trimmed by 3 bases and J by 3 bases, leaving 18 bases between them. The CDR3 covers 15 residues. CDR3 region: CSASEASAESYEQYF. CDR3 sequence (DNA): TGCAGTGCTAGTGAGGCCTCAGCGGAGAGCTACGAGCAGTACTTC.

This sequence joins TRBV10-3 and TRBJ1-4; 10 bases fit TRBD1. Germline lookup yields CDR1 ENHRY and CDR2 SYGVKD. J was trimmed by 8 bases and V by 11 bases; bases with no gene match: 8. The CDR3 runs 13 residues. CDR3 sequence reads: CAVGDRGYEKLFF. CDR3 nucleotide sequence: TGTGCCGTGGGGGACAGGGGATACGAAAAACTGTTTTTT.

This chain joins TRBV18 and TRBJ1-1; TRBD1 is a possible D gene (6 bases). Germline lookup yields CDR1 KGHSH and CDR2 LQKENI. Between the trimmed V and J ends, which lost 3 bases and 6 bases, there was a span of 17 bases. This CDR3 has 15 residues. The CDR3 DNA follows: TGTGCCAGCTCACCCCGACAGGTGCCTGATTCTGAAGCTTTCTTT. Residues: CASSPRQVPDSEAFF.

This clone has a count of ten or more. V is TRBV2 and J is TRBJ2-7; maybe TRBD1 (5 bases). Germline V gene data show CDR1 as SNHLY and CDR2 as FYNNEI. The V gene lost 6 bases and the J gene lost 5 bases, with 8 bases spanning the gap. This CDR3 contains 11 residues. The CDR3, as DNA: TGTGCCAGCAGCCAGACAGACGAGCAGTACTTC. Protein product: CASSQTDEQYF.

This clone was detected ten times or more. The chain is built from TRBV24-1 and TRBJ2-3, with D possibly TRBD1 on 6 matching bases. The V and J ends lost 4 bases and 4 bases respectively, with 11 bases between them. CDR3 length equals 14 residues. In germline, CDR1 is KGHDR, CDR2 SFDVKD. In DNA form, the CDR3 reads TGTGCCACCAGTGACCCCAGGGGCGCAGATACGCAGTATTTT. Its protein product is CATSDPRGADTQYF.

The V and J genes are TRBV6-1 and TRBJ1-1; TRBD1 matches at 9 bases. The CDR3 is made up of 14 amino acids. From germline, CDR1 is MNHNS and CDR2 SASEGT. Unmatched junction bases numbered 4, after V lost 5 bases and J lost 3 bases. The CDR3 DNA follows: TGTGCCAGCAGTCCGGGACAGGGCCACACTGAAGCTTTCTTT. Protein product: CASSPGQGHTEAFF.

By sample share, this clone is medium-sized (0.01 to 0.1%). J is TRBJ1-2 and V is TRBV6-1; TRBD1 matches 11 bases. In germline, CDR1 is MNHNS, CDR2 SASEGT. CDR3 length equals 14 residues. Losses at the gene ends were 4 bases for V and 9 bases for J; bases not matched to a gene: 7. Here the CDR3 DNA reads TGTGCCAGCAGTGTCGGGACAGGGGGAAGGAGCTACACCTTC. Its translation is CASSVGTGGRSYTF.

This clone was observed many times. The rearrangement links TRBV5-6 to TRBJ1-2; 7 bases agree with TRBD1. Losses at the gene ends were 5 bases for V and 0 bases for J; bases not matched to a gene: 4. The CDR3 consists of 14 residues. CDR1 and CDR2 (germline): SGHDT, YYEEEE. CDR3 sequence (DNA): TGTGCCAGCAGAGGGGACAGCTCTAACTATGGCTACACCTTC. Amino acid sequence: CASRGDSSNYGYTF. Full variable domain (missing parts from reference TRBV5-6 and TRBJ1-2): DAGVTQSPTHLIKTRGQQVTLRCSPKSGHDTVSWYQQALGQGPQFIFQYYEEEERQRGNFPDRFSGHQFPNYSSELNVNALLLGDSALYLCASRGDSSNYGYTFGSGTRLTVV.

This clone was counted at least ten times. This chain links TRBV2 with TRBJ2-1; 8 bases fit TRBD2. Germline CDR1 is SNHLY and CDR2 is FYNNEI. V gave up 3 bases and J gave up 7 bases; unmatched junction bases: 8. The CDR3 loop spans 15 amino acids. CDR3 amino acids: CASSEGLAGINEQFF. The DNA for the CDR3 is TGTGCCAGCAGTGAGGGTCTAGCGGGCATAAATGAGCAGTTCTTC.

The chain has TRBV3-1 and TRBJ1-2; 7 bases agree with TRBD1. CDR1 is LGHDT, CDR2 YNNKEL, per germline (reference sequence). CDR3 length equals 13 residues. V shed 5 bases and J 8 bases; nucleotides not matched to a gene: 8. Here the CDR3 reads CASSMTGSGGYTF. The CDR3 DNA sequence: TGTGCCAGCAGCATGACAGGGAGTGGCGGCTACACCTTC.

This clone was detected a few times. The chain joins TRBV27 to TRBJ2-7, with D tentatively TRBD2 (5 bases). The CDR3 consists of 13 residues. CDR1 is MNHEY, CDR2 SMNVEV, per germline (reference sequence). Trimming removed 6 bases at V and 6 bases at J, with 15 bases between. This CDR3 is CASSRGLASEQYF. CDR3 nucleotides: TGTGCCAGCAGCCGAGGGCTAGCTTCCGAGCAGTACTTC.

The table lists this clone with a count of one. The V call is TRBV20-1, the J call TRBJ1-2, with 7 bases fitting TRBD1. V was clipped by 1 base and J by 2 bases; unmatched bases: 7. The CDR3 length is 15 residues. Germline values: CDR1 DFQATT, CDR2 SNEGSKA (reference sequence). CDR3 DNA sequence: TGCAGTGCTAGAGGTGTGGGACAGATCAACTATGGCTACACCTTC. This codes for CSARGVGQINYGYTF.

The CDR3 region is CASSYAITGAGDTQYF. The CDR3 DNA follows: TGTGCCAGCAGTTACGCAATTACAGGGGCGGGAGATACGCAGTATTTT. The V call is TRBV6-5, the J call TRBJ2-3; 7 positions match TRBD1. This CDR3 has 16 amino acids. The V segment lost 2 bases and the J segment 5 bases; nucleotides outside the gene matches: 10. Germline V gene sequence: CDR1 MNHEY, CDR2 SVGAGI.

For this clone: The junction departs from the called germline gene at one end, perhaps through a read error. The chain couples TRBV11-2 to TRBJ2-7; D is undetermined. This CDR3 is built from 11 residues. Germline values: CDR1 SGHAT, CDR2 FQNNGV. DNA for the CDR3: TGTGCCCGCAGTCACCAGGACGAGCAGTACTTC. Its protein is CARSHQDEQYF.

The V and J genes are TRBV7-2 and TRBJ2-5, with D possibly being TRBD1 (5 bases). Germline V gene sequence: CDR1 SGHTA, CDR2 FQGNSA. V was cut by 2 bases and J by 5 bases, with 15 bases left in between. CDR3 length: 15 residues. The CDR3 DNA reads as TGTGCCAGCAGCTTACTTGTCCAGGGTGGGGAGACCCAGTACTTC. It encodes CASSLLVQGGETQYF.

This clone was counted a few times. At one end the junction does not follow the germline gene, possibly because of a read error. This sequence joins TRBV15 and TRBJ2-3, with a possible D match to TRBD2 (5 bases). The CDR3 extends over 17 amino acids. Per germline, CDR1 LNHNV and CDR2 YYDKDF (reference sequence). CDR3 sequence (DNA): TGTGCCACCAGCAGCCCCCCTGTGAGACCTAGCACATATACGCAGTATTTT. Translated: CATSSPPVRPSTYTQYF.

This clone was seen repeatedly, ten times or more. V is TRBV7-2 and J is TRBJ2-7; 8 nucleotides line up with TRBD1. Trimming cost V 1 base and J 0 bases; bases outside gene matches: 5. Germline V gene data show CDR1 as SGHTA and CDR2 as FQGNSA. The CDR3 length is 16 residues. CDR3 amino acids: CASSLVAGGDSYEQYF. CDR3 nucleotides: TGTGCCAGCAGCTTAGTCGCAGGGGGCGACTCCTACGAGCAGTACTTC.

This clone was picked up many times. The chain uses TRBV11-2 and TRBJ2-1; either TRBD1 or TRBD2 may supply D (6 bases each). Deletions cut 2 bases from V and 9 bases from J, with 17 bases between. The germline gives CDR1 SGHAT, CDR2 FQNNGV. This CDR3 region has 15 residues. The CDR3 sequence is CASSLRGGPSGEQFF. CDR3 sequence (DNA): TGTGCCAGCAGCTTAAGAGGGGGGCCGAGTGGTGAGCAGTTCTTC.

Comments on this clone: Compared with germline, one end of the junction differs, possibly owing to a read error. The V and J genes are TRBV20-1 and TRBJ2-7; 9 bases match TRBD2. Germline V gene data show CDR1 as DFQATT and CDR2 as SNEGSKA (reference sequence). The length of the CDR3 is 11 residues. DNA for the CDR3: TGCGGTGCTAGCGGGGTATACGAGCAGTACTTC. Translation gives CGASGVYEQYF.

The chain recombines TRBV20-1 with TRBJ2-1; 7 bases are a match to TRBD2. The CDR3 sequence is 10 residues long. Germline CDR1 and CDR2: DFQATT and SNEGSKA (reference sequence). The CDR3 bases are TGCGCGGGAGTGGGCAATGAGCAGTTCTTC. This encodes CAGVGNEQFF.